This T cell receptor (beta chain) stems from a study of cytomegalovirus exposure and HLA in healthy donors. Trimming removed 8 bases from V and 2 bases from J, with 9 bases in between. Germline values: CDR1 KGHSH, CDR2 LQKENI. The CDR3 totals 12 residues. Study-level points and caveats: The analysis excluded some indistinguishable V segments, including TRBV6-2 and TRBV6-3.

Researchers ran the PCR with 60 Vbeta and 13 Jbeta primers. Clones were sequenced by immunoSEQ multiplex PCR, and TCRdb holds only the in-frame ones, with some missing. The sample carries about 150,000 clones, approximately 70% recorded once. Regarding this clone: Its specificity is unknown.

The chain joins TRBV18 to TRBJ1-2; D unclear. Specimen: PBMCs. This receptor was taken from a woman between 18 and 30 years old in good health and CMV-seronegative. This CDR3 is CASTRRNYGYTF. In DNA, the CDR3 is TGTGCCAGCACACGCAGAAACTATGGCTACACCTTC.